This T cell receptor beta chain was profiled in a study of control samples from healthy donors and cancer patients. Here immunoSEQ multiplex PCR was the method, and the copy in TCRdb shows in-frame clones only, minus some. The sample shows under 65,000 clones, approximately 83% of them seen only once. This receptor was obtained from a woman aged 45-60 years with lung cancer. The sequenced sample consisted of PBMCs.

CDR3 sequence: CASSRSRLAGTYEQYF. In DNA form, the CDR3 reads TGCGCCAGCAGCCGCAGTCGGCTAGCGGGGACCTACGAGCAGTACTTC. This sequence joins TRBV4-3 and TRBJ2-7, with 9 bases aligning to TRBD2. The V and J ends lost 4 bases and 2 bases, in that order; junction bases with no gene match: 9. The CDR3 is 16 residues long. Germline lookup yields CDR1 LGHNA and CDR2 YSLEER.